This TCR beta chain was documented in a study of regulatory T cells in long-lasting Graves disease. Study information: Graves' patients diagnosed newly had used antithyroid drugs under 3 months.

This clonotype was observed many times. V was shortened by 6 bases and J by 0 bases, with 23 bases between the two germline ends. Germline CDR1 is SNHLY and CDR2 is FYNNEI. The CDR3 totals 18 residues. The authors built TCR beta libraries using iRepertoire HTBI primers and Arm-PCR of CDR3 regions. TCRdb processed the multiplex PCR reads anew with MiXCR; each CDR3 protein has one entry. The sample lists 360,000 or so distinct CDR3 sequences, under 20% seen once, with around 20% in the top ten. Time point given: newly diagnosed GD, antithyroid drugs for less than 3 months. The TCR library was made from RNA extracted from PBMCs. The authors diagnosed Graves' disease using American Thyroid Association guidelines. These data were likewise used in another study, on T cells in Graves' hyperthyroidism and ophthalmopathy.

The receptor was isolated from a woman aged 18-29 years with Graves disease. The sample here was peripheral blood mononuclear cells (PBMCs), taken at new diagnosis, from a patient treated with antithyroid drugs. The rearrangement joins TRBV2 to TRBJ1-1; D is perhaps TRBD1 (5 bases). CDR3 bases: TGTGCCAGCAGGCCATTTGCTGGACAAATGGGGGTGAACACTGAAGCTTTCTTT. Amino acids: CASRPFAGQMGVNTEAFF.